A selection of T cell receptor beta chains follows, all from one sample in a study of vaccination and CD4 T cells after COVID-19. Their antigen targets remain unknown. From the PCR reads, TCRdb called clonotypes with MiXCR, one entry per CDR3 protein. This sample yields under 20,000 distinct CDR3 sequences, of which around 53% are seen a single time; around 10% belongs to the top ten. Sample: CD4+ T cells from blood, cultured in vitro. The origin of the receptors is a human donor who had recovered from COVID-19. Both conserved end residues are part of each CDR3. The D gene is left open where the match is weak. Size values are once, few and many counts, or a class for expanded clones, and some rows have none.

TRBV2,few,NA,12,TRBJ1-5,CASTEGGSAQHF,TGTGCCAGCACCGAAGGGGGATCAGCCCAGCATTTT
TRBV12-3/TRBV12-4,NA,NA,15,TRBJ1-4,CASKVQIATNEKLFF,TGTGCCAGCAAGGTTCAAATTGCAACTAATGAAAAACTGTTTTTT
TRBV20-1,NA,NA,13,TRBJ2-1,CSASGGSYNEQFF,TGCAGTGCTAGCGGTGGCTCCTACAATGAGCAGTTCTTC
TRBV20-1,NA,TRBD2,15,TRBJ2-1,CSARGTSGSYNEQFF,TGCAGTGCTAGGGGGACTAGCGGGAGCTACAATGAGCAGTTCTTC
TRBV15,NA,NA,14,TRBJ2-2,CATSRDLNTGELFF,TGTGCCACCAGCAGGGACCTAAACACCGGGGAGCTGTTTTTT
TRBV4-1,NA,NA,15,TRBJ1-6,CASSQDGRARSPLHF,TGCGCCAGCAGCCAAGACGGCAGGGCACGTTCACCCCTCCACTTT
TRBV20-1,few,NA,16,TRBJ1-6,CSASRVADSYNSPLHF,TGCAGTGCTAGTCGGGTCGCCGACTCCTATAATTCACCCCTCCACTTT
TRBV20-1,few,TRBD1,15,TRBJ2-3,CSAPPILTGTDTQYF,TGCAGTGCGCCACCCATCTTGACAGGGACAGATACGCAGTATTTT
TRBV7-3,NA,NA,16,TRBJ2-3,CASSPRGGRRTDTQYF,TGTGCCAGCAGCCCCAGGGGGGGGCGACGCACAGATACGCAGTATTTT
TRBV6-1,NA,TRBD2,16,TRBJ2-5,CASSHLAGPYQETQYF,TGTGCCAGCAGTCATTTAGCGGGACCGTACCAAGAGACCCAGTACTTC
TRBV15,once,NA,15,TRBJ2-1,CATSRDTGSYNEQFF,TGTGCCACCAGCAGAGATACAGGGTCCTACAATGAGCAGTTCTTC
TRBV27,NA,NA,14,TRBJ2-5,CASSYKTGRETQYF,TGTGCCAGCAGTTACAAAACAGGGCGGGAGACCCAGTACTTC
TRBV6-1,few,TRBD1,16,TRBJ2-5,CASRVGGGQGQETQYF,TGTGCCAGCAGGGTTGGGGGGGGACAGGGCCAAGAGACCCAGTACTTC
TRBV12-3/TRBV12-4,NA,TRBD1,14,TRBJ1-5,CASSSTGDGQPQHF,TGTGCCAGCAGTTCTACAGGGGACGGTCAGCCCCAGCATTTT
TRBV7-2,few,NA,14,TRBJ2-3,CASSREGLTDTQYF,TGTGCCAGCAGCCGCGAGGGGTTGACAGATACGCAGTATTTT
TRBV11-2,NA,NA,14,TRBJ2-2,CASSYSGNTGELFF,TGTGCCAGCAGTTACAGCGGGAACACCGGGGAGCTGTTTTTT
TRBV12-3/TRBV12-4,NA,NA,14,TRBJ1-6,CASSVTDYNSPLHF,TGTGCCAGCAGTGTGACTGATTATAATTCACCCCTCCACTTT
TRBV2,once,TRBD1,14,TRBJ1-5,CASSGAGGNQPQHF,TGTGCCAGCAGTGGGGCAGGGGGGAATCAGCCCCAGCATTTT
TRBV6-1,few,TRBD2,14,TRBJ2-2,CASTAGEGTGELFF,TGTGCCAGCACAGCGGGAGAGGGCACCGGGGAGCTGTTTTTT
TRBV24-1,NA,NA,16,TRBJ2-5,CATSAQGRGYQETQYF,TGTGCCACCAGTGCCCAGGGGAGGGGATACCAAGAGACCCAGTACTTC
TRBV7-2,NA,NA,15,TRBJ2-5,CASSLVGGIQETQYF,TGTGCCAGCAGCTTAGTCGGAGGGATCCAAGAGACCCAGTACTTC
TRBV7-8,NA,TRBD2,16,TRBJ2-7,CASSLDPAAGAYEQYF,TGTGCCAGCAGCTTAGATCCCGCTGCGGGGGCCTACGAGCAGTACTTC
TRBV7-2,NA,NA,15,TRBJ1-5,CASSSGTEPGGAQHF,TGTGCCAGCAGCTCCGGGACCGAGCCCGGCGGGGCCCAGCATTTT
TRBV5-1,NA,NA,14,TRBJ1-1,CASSLTPGETEAFF,TGCGCCAGCAGCTTGACACCGGGGGAAACTGAAGCTTTCTTT
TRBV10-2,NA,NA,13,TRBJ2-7,CASSTPGPREQYF,TGCGCCAGCAGCACACCAGGACCGCGCGAGCAGTACTTC
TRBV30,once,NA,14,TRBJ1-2,CAWIRFRFSYGYTF,TGTGCCTGGATCCGCTTCAGGTTTTCCTATGGCTACACCTTC
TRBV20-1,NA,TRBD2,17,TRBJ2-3,CSARGQVGLAIEYTQYF,TGCAGTGCTAGGGGGCAGGTGGGACTAGCGATAGAATATACGCAGTATTTT
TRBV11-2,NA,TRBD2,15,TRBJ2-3,CASSLRLADTDTQYF,TGTGCCAGCAGCTTACGACTAGCTGACACAGATACGCAGTATTTT
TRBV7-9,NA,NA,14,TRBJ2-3,CASSLGLSTDTQYF,TGTGCCAGCAGCCTCGGACTTAGCACAGATACGCAGTATTTT
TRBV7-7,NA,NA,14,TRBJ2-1,CASRSQLVGDEQFF,TGTGCCAGCAGGTCACAACTAGTCGGAGATGAGCAGTTCTTC
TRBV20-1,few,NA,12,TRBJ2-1,CSARDELHEQFF,TGCAGTGCTAGAGATGAGCTTCATGAGCAGTTCTTC
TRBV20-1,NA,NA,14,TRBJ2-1,CSARDPAGYNEQFF,TGCAGTGCTAGAGATCCGGCGGGGTACAATGAGCAGTTCTTC
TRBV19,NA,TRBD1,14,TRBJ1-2,CASTSAGGYYGYTF,TGTGCCAGTACGAGTGCAGGGGGCTACTATGGCTACACCTTC
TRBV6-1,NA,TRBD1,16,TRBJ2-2,CASSPRQGAFSGELFF,TGTGCCAGCAGTCCCAGACAGGGGGCGTTTTCCGGGGAGCTGTTTTTT
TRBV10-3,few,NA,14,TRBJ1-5,CAISESIGNQPQHF,TGTGCCATCAGTGAGTCGATCGGTAATCAGCCCCAGCATTTT
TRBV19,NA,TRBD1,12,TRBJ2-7,CASSQTGFEQYF,TGTGCCAGTAGTCAGACAGGGTTCGAGCAGTACTTC
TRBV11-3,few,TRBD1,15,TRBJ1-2,CASSARDRGRGGYTF,TGTGCCAGCAGCGCCCGGGACAGGGGGCGCGGAGGCTACACCTTC
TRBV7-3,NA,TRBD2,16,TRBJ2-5,CASSLQGLAGQETQYF,TGTGCCAGCAGCTTACAGGGACTAGCAGGCCAAGAGACCCAGTACTTC
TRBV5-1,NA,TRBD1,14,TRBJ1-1,CASSLGQGSSEAFF,TGCGCCAGCAGCCTAGGACAGGGCAGCTCTGAAGCTTTCTTT
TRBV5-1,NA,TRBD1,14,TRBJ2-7,CASSTTGGSYEQYF,TGCGCCAGCAGCACCACAGGGGGGTCCTACGAGCAGTACTTC
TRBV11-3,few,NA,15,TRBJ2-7,CASSPRLGVAYEQYF,TGTGCCAGCAGCCCACGCCTGGGTGTGGCGTACGAGCAGTACTTC
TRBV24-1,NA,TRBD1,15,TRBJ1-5,CATSDAQGSHQPQHF,TGTGCCACCAGTGATGCACAGGGGAGCCATCAGCCCCAGCATTTT
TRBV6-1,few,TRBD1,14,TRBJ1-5,CASRPDRGNQPQHF,TGTGCCAGCAGACCAGACAGGGGCAATCAGCCCCAGCATTTT
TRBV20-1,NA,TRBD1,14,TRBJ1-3,CSAPIQGSGNTIYF,TGCAGTGCTCCGATACAGGGGTCTGGAAACACCATATATTTT
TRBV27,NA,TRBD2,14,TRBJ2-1,CASGGGRGYNEQFF,TGTGCCAGCGGGGGGGGTAGAGGGTACAATGAGCAGTTCTTC
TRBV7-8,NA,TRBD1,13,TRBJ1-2,CASSSSTGEGYTF,TGTGCCAGCAGCTCCTCGACAGGGGAAGGCTACACCTTC
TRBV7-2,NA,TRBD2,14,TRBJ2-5,CASSFSGEGKTQYF,TGTGCCAGCAGCTTTAGTGGGGAGGGGAAGACCCAGTACTTC
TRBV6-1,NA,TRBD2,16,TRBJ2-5,CASSGYRTSGEETQYF,TGTGCCAGCAGTGGCTATCGGACTAGCGGGGAAGAGACCCAGTACTTC
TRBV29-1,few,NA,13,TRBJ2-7,CSVGRSPSYEQYF,TGCAGCGTTGGGAGGTCTCCATCGTACGAGCAGTACTTC
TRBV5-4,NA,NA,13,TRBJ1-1,CASSLSGATEAFF,TGTGCCAGCAGCTTGTCAGGGGCCACTGAAGCTTTCTTT
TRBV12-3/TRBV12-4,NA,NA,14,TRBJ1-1,CASSLLQGRTEAFF,TGTGCCAGCAGTTTATTGCAGGGCAGAACTGAAGCTTTCTTT
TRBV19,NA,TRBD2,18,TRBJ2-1,CASSRTSGSHSSYNEQFF,TGTGCCAGTAGCAGGACTAGCGGGTCACATAGCTCCTACAATGAGCAGTTCTTC